These 5 T cell receptor beta chains originate from one sample sequenced in a study of cytomegalovirus exposure and HLA in healthy donors. PCR primers comprised 60 Vbeta and 13 Jbeta primers. The repertoire was sequenced with immunoSEQ multiplex PCR; TCRdb's copy has only in-frame clones and lacks some. This sample's table reports 110,000 to 150,000 clones. Sequenced sample: PBMCs. The receptors originated from a woman between 18 and 29 years old in good health and CMV-seronegative.

This rearrangement joins TRBV7-3 to TRBJ2-5; 12 positions agree with TRBD2. Germline V gene sequence: CDR1 SGHTA, CDR2 FQGTGA. This CDR3 spans 16 amino acids. J was trimmed by 5 bases and V by 5 bases; bases with no gene match: 9. CDR3 residues: CASSPERTSGMETQYF. The CDR3, as DNA: TGTGCCAGCAGCCCTGAACGGACTAGCGGGATGGAGACCCAGTACTTC.

The chain joins TRBV2 to TRBJ2-7; the D is unclear. The CDR3 loop spans 13 amino acids. Trimming left V 2 bases short and J 4 bases short, with 9 bases between. The germline V gene has CDR1 SNHLY and CDR2 FYNNEI. In DNA form, the CDR3 reads TGTGCCAGCAGTGAAACGCTCGGGTACGAGCAGTACTTC. Translation gives CASSETLGYEQYF.

The V call is TRBV4-1, the J call TRBJ2-1, with D tentatively TRBD2 (6 bases). Germline V gene data show CDR1 as MGHRA and CDR2 as YSYEKL. V was cut by 1 base and J by 2 bases, with 15 bases left in between. This CDR3 region has 17 residues. The CDR3, as DNA: TGCGCCAGCAGCCAAGTGGAAGGCGGGACCCCCTACAATGAGCAGTTCTTC. This codes for CASSQVEGGTPYNEQFF.

The chain couples TRBV27 to TRBJ2-1, with a tentative D call TRBD2 (6 bases). Germline V CDR1 and CDR2: MNHEY, SMNVEV (reference sequence). This CDR3 comprises 15 residues. Trimming removed 7 bases at V and 7 bases at J, with 20 bases between. The CDR3 sequence: CASTPPRERGNEQFF. Here the CDR3 DNA reads TGTGCCAGCACACCCCCCCGGGAGAGAGGGAATGAGCAGTTCTTC.

The V and J genes are TRBV7-3 and TRBJ2-3; weak D call: TRBD1 (5 bases). The CDR3 is made up of 14 amino acids. The V end was cut by 5 bases, the J end by 2 bases, with 11 bases between. Germline V CDR1 and CDR2: SGHTA, FQGTGA. CDR3 region: CASSGRGPTDTQYF. The CDR3 nucleotides read TGTGCCAGCAGCGGAAGGGGCCCCACAGATACGCAGTATTTT.